The clone carrying this T cell receptor beta chain has just a few counts. Its antigen remains unknown. This record belongs to a study of blood T cells in healthy people across ages. Study outcomes and limitations: A roughly linear age-dependent decrease characterized TCR beta diversity per million T cells.

Sample-barcoded 5' priming and a J-beta primer mix drove a second PCR of 7 to 11 cycles. TCRdb ran MiXCR on the 5' RACE reads and lists one entry per CDR3 protein. The table shows 800,000 to 950,000 distinct CDR3 sequences, with about 34% occurring only once. Germline assignment: CDR1 KGHSH and CDR2 LQKENI. V lost 3 bases to trimming and J lost 5 bases, with 8 bases between them. The CDR3 contains 13 residues. The sample taken for sequencing was blood. This chain joins TRBV18 and TRBJ2-1; D may be TRBD2 (5 bases). The receptor was derived from a man between 18 and 35 years old in good health. The DNA of the CDR3 is TGTGCCAGCTCACCCACTAGGGACAATGAGCAGTTCTTC. Its protein product is CASSPTRDNEQFF.